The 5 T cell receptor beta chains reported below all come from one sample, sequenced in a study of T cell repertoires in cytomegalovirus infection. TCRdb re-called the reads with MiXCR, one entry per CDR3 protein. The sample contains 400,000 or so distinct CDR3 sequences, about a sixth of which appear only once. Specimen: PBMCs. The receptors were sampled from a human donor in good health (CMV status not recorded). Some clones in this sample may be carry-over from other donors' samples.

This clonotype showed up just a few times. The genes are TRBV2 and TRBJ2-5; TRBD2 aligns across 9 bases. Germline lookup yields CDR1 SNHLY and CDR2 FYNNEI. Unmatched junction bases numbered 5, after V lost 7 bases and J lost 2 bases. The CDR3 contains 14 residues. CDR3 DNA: TGTGCCAGCATGCAGCGGGAGGTTCAAGAGACCCAGTACTTC. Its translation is CASMQREVQETQYF.

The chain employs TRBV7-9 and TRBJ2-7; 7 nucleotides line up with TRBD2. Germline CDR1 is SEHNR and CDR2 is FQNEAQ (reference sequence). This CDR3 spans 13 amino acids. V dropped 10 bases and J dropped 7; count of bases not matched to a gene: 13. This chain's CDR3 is CAIKGGDGYEQYF. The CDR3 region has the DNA TGTGCCATCAAGGGAGGGGACGGCTATGAGCAGTACTTC.

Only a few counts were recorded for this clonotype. For the CDR3, the DNA is TGCGCCAGCAGCTTAGGGGCTGCGACTGAAGCTTTCTTT. This encodes CASSLGAATEAFF. This sequence joins TRBV5-1 and TRBJ1-1, with a weak D call TRBD1 (5 bases). The V end lost 2 bases, the J end lost 5 bases, and 10 bases lay between the germline ends. The CDR3 consists of 13 residues. Germline values: CDR1 SGHRS, CDR2 YFSETQ.

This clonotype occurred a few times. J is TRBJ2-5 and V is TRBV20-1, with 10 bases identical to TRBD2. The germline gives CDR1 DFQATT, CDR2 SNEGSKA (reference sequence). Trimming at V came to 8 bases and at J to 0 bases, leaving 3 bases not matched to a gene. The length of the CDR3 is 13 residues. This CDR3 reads CSRLAGYQETQYF. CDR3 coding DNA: TGCAGTCGACTAGCGGGCTACCAAGAGACCCAGTACTTC.

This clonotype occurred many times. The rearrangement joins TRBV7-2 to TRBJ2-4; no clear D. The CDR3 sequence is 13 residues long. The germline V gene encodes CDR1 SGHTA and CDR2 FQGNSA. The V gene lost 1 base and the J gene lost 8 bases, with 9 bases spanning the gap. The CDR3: CASSLGRVDIQYF. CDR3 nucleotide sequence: TGTGCCAGCAGCTTAGGAAGGGTTGACATTCAGTACTTC.